Below are 21 T cell receptor beta chains sequenced from a single sample in a study of shared clonotypes between healthy human individuals. TCRdb keeps only in-frame clones here, not all; method: immunoSEQ multiplex PCR. The sample has around 700,000 clones, 72% seen once; the top ten hold under 2%. Sequencing was carried out using memory CD4+ T cells sorted from blood. Subset described: CD45RA-negative fraction. These receptors all stem from a woman in her twenties or thirties in good health.

V gene TRBV28 combines with J gene TRBJ2-1; maybe TRBD1 (6 bases). V lost 8 bases, J lost 1 base, and 21 bases lay in between. The CDR3 extends over 17 amino acids. Germline V gene data show CDR1 as MDHEN and CDR2 as SYDVKM. The CDR3 here is CASSPGRGRSSYNEQFF. Here the CDR3 DNA reads TGTGCCAGCTCTCCGGGCAGGGGTCGGTCTTCCTACAATGAGCAGTTCTTC.

CDR3 coding DNA: TGCGCCAGCAGCTCGGGGGCCGGGACCCCGAGCTCCTACAATGAGCAGTTCTTC. Its translation: CASSSGAGTPSSYNEQFF. The V call is TRBV5-1, the J call TRBJ2-1; D tentatively fits TRBD1 or TRBD2 (6 bases each). CDR3 length equals 18 residues. Trimming pared 3 bases from V and 0 bases from J, leaving 19 bases between. In germline, CDR1 is SGHRS, CDR2 YFSETQ.

V usage is TRBV27 and J usage is TRBJ2-2; D not resolved. The CDR3 contains 13 residues. Trimming left V 2 bases short and J 4 bases short, with 5 bases between. CDR1 MNHEY and CDR2 SMNVEV come from the germline V gene (reference sequence). The CDR3 loop reads CASSLTTTGELFF. Written as DNA, the CDR3 is TGTGCCAGCAGTTTAACCACCACCGGGGAGCTGTTTTTT.

A few counts support this clone. The chain has TRBV4-1 and TRBJ2-7; 11 nucleotides line up with TRBD2. CDR1 is MGHRA and CDR2 is YSYEKL in the germline V gene. The CDR3 length is 16 residues. After removal of 1 base from V and 1 base from J, the junction contained 3 bases not matched to a gene. For the CDR3, the DNA is TGCGCCAGCAGCCAAGCCCCTAGCGGGAGGTCCTACGAGCAGTACTTC. This sequence encodes CASSQAPSGRSYEQYF.

This clone has only a few counts. The chain is built from TRBV7-8 and TRBJ2-2, with 10 nucleotides matching TRBD1. Germline V gene sequence: CDR1 SGHVS, CDR2 FQNEAQ. V gave up 5 bases and J gave up 6 bases; unmatched junction bases: 6. The CDR3 spans 15 residues. The chain's CDR3 is CASSERQGASGELFF. CDR3 bases: TGTGCCAGCAGCGAGAGACAGGGGGCTTCCGGGGAGCTGTTTTTT.

The rearrangement joins TRBV7-9 to TRBJ2-1, with 11 bases fitting TRBD2. Germline V gene lookup returns CDR1 SEHNR and CDR2 FQNEAQ (reference sequence). V trimming: 4 bases; J trimming: 3 bases; junction bases outside the gene matches: 14. CDR3 size: 19 residues. The CDR3 sequence is CASSSGGRSGRAFYNEQFF. The CDR3 bases are TGTGCCAGCAGCTCGGGTGGCCGTAGCGGGAGGGCCTTCTACAATGAGCAGTTCTTC.

The rearrangement uses TRBV9 and TRBJ1-2; 7 positions agree with TRBD1. V gave up 3 bases and J gave up 7 bases; unmatched junction bases: 12. Germline CDR1 reads SGDLS; CDR2 reads YYNGEE. The CDR3 consists of 15 residues. The CDR3, as DNA: TGTGCCAGCAGCGCGGGGACAGCTACTTCTCGTGGCTACACCTTC. As protein: CASSAGTATSRGYTF.

Of note for this clone: At the DNA level, this CDR3 is encoded by other sequences in the same sample as well. The chain uses TRBV5-1 and TRBJ2-6, with D perhaps matching TRBD2 (5 bases). This CDR3 has 15 residues. Trimming removed 0 bases at V and 1 base at J, with 5 bases between. Germline V gives CDR1 SGHRS, CDR2 YFSETQ. This CDR3 reads CASSLGGSGANVLTF. As DNA, the CDR3 is TGCGCCAGCAGCTTGGGCGGGTCTGGGGCCAACGTCCTGACTTTC.

The V gene is TRBV19, the J gene TRBJ1-5, with D unresolved. Germline CDR1 LNHDA, CDR2 SQIVND (reference sequence). With 3 bases removed from V and 2 bases from J, the gap between germline ends came to 11 bases. CDR3 length: 15 residues. CDR3 protein: CASSISGRGNQPQHF. CDR3 DNA sequence: TGTGCCAGTAGTATTTCGGGGAGAGGCAATCAGCCCCAGCATTTT.

This chain uses TRBV29-1 with TRBJ2-3, with TRBD1 identical over 7 bases. Germline CDR1 is SQVTM and CDR2 is ANQGSEA. V was clipped by 1 base and J by 11 bases; unmatched bases: 9. This CDR3 is built from 13 residues. Written as DNA, the CDR3 is TGCAGCGTTGAAGCTACCGGGACAGAGCTGCAGTATTTT. Amino acids: CSVEATGTELQYF.

V gene TRBV6-1 combines with J gene TRBJ1-5, with TRBD1 as a possible D gene (6 bases). The length of the CDR3 is 14 residues. The germline V gene encodes CDR1 MNHNS and CDR2 SASEGT. V was trimmed by 4 bases and J by 3 bases, leaving 10 bases between them. DNA for the CDR3: TGTGCCAGCAGTGGCAGGGGCATCAATCAGCCCCAGCATTTT. It translates to CASSGRGINQPQHF.

The gene calls are TRBV4-1 and TRBJ2-2; tentative D call: TRBD1 (5 bases). The CDR3 extends over 17 amino acids. V was cut by 2 bases and J by 1 base, with 14 bases left in between. Germline CDR1 is MGHRA and CDR2 is YSYEKL. Here the CDR3 DNA reads TGCGCCAGCAGCCAAAGGGTTGACAGCGTGAACACCGGGGAGCTGTTTTTT. Its translation: CASSQRVDSVNTGELFF.

The chain joins TRBV5-4 to TRBJ2-7, with TRBD2 matching 10 bases. Per the germline V gene, CDR1 is SGHNT and CDR2 is YYREEE (reference sequence). With V trimmed by 4 bases and J by 4 bases, 8 bases remained unmatched. This CDR3 has 15 amino acids. In nucleotides, the CDR3 is TGTGCCAGCAGCCCCGAAGGACTAGCGGTTTACGAGCAGTACTTC. Protein sequence: CASSPEGLAVYEQYF.

This chain's CDR3 is CSVGIDRNTEAFF. The CDR3 region has the DNA TGCAGCGTTGGGATTGACAGAAACACTGAAGCTTTCTTT. The chain is built from TRBV29-1 and TRBJ1-1; D is perhaps TRBD1 (5 bases). Trimming took 4 bases from V and 2 from J, leaving 11 bases between them. The CDR3 extends over 13 amino acids. Germline assignment: CDR1 SQVTM and CDR2 ANQGSEA.

The chain combines TRBV11-2 with TRBJ1-2; TRBD1 agrees at 8 bases. CDR1 and CDR2 from the germline V gene are SGHAT and FQNNGV. This CDR3 region has 15 residues. J lost 8 bases, V lost 5 bases, and 13 bases had no gene match. The CDR3 sequence is CASSDPGQVRVGYTF. The CDR3 nucleotides read TGTGCCAGCAGCGATCCGGGACAGGTCAGAGTGGGCTACACCTTC.

The V gene is TRBV28, the J gene TRBJ1-2, with TRBD1 as a possible D gene (6 bases). The V and J ends lost 4 bases and 8 bases respectively, with 11 bases between them. Germline values: CDR1 MDHEN, CDR2 SYDVKM. CDR3 size: 12 residues. Here the CDR3 DNA reads TGTGCCAGCAGTTCACAGGGCTGGGGCTACACCTTC. Its protein is CASSSQGWGYTF.

The chain carries TRBV27 and TRBJ2-7; 8 bases match TRBD2. The CDR3 is made up of 18 amino acids. V lost 5 bases to trimming and J lost 0 bases; unmatched junction nucleotides: 15. Germline CDR1 and CDR2: MNHEY and SMNVEV (reference sequence). The CDR3 coding sequence is TGTGCCAGCAGTCCTTACCCTACTAGCGGCCTAAGCTCCTACGAGCAGTACTTC. This gives the protein CASSPYPTSGLSSYEQYF.

The rearrangement links TRBV5-1 to TRBJ1-4, with D hard to call. CDR1 SGHRS and CDR2 YFSETQ come from the germline V gene. The CDR3 contains 15 residues. Trimming stripped 0 bases from V and 0 bases from J, with 6 bases between. CDR3 sequence reads: CASSLAPSTNEKLFF. The CDR3 DNA reads TGCGCCAGCAGCTTGGCCCCGTCAACTAATGAAAAACTGTTTTTT.

The rearrangement uses TRBV7-9 and TRBJ2-3; D not certain. The CDR3 is 17 amino acids. The V gene's germline CDR1 is SEHNR and CDR2 FQNEAQ (reference sequence). Trimming took off 2 bases at V and 0 bases at J, with 15 bases between the two ends. CDR3 loop: CASSLLRASTSTDTQYF. The CDR3 DNA reads as TGTGCCAGCAGCTTACTTAGGGCTTCGACTAGCACAGATACGCAGTATTTT.

In regard to this clone: Other DNA sequences from this sample encode an identical CDR3 as well. The chain recombines TRBV18 with TRBJ2-5, with D uncertain. Germline lookup yields CDR1 KGHSH and CDR2 LQKENI. V gave up 3 bases and J gave up 2 bases, with 4 bases separating them. The CDR3 is 12 amino acids. This CDR3 is CASSPDQETQYF. CDR3 DNA sequence: TGTGCCAGCTCACCGGATCAAGAGACCCAGTACTTC.

The chain uses TRBV7-9 and TRBJ2-2; TRBD2 is a possible D gene (5 bases). V lost 4 bases to trimming and J lost 0 bases, with 12 bases between them. This CDR3 is built from 16 residues. Germline assignment: CDR1 SEHNR and CDR2 FQNEAQ (reference sequence). The CDR3 is CASSSRTDTNTGELFF. The CDR3 DNA reads as TGTGCCAGCAGCTCTAGGACTGACACGAACACCGGGGAGCTGTTTTTT.